This TCR beta chain was recorded in a study of shared clonotypes between healthy human individuals. General study findings and limits: What naive subsets generally showed was a larger estimated richness than memory subsets showed. Tissues were not sampled, only blood, and their repertoires likely differ.

Every donor, a Caucasian adult, lived in Nashville, Tennessee. The V gene lost 7 bases and the J gene lost 2 bases, with 11 bases spanning the gap. CDR3 length: 14 residues. CDR1 and CDR2 (germline): ENHRY, SYGVKD. Deep-level assay runs were performed. TCRdb's copy holds only in-frame clones and misses some; the assay was immunoSEQ multiplex PCR. The table lists more than 2 million clones, 95% of them singletons, with 0.13% in the top ten. In the case of this clone: Its antigen is not known.

Sequenced sample: naive CD4+ T cells sorted from blood. Subset given: CD45RA+ positively selected. The source is a man aged 18-30 years in good health. This rearrangement joins TRBV10-3 to TRBJ2-2, with D possibly being TRBD1 (5 bases). This CDR3 is CAIKETANTGELFF. Here the CDR3 DNA reads TGTGCCATCAAGGAGACAGCCAACACCGGGGAGCTGTTTTTT.